These 17 T cell receptor beta chains originate from one sample sequenced in a study of blood T cell repertoires in COVID-19. Profiling relied on immunoSEQ multiplex PCR, and the TCRdb table lists in-frame clones only, not all of them. The sample has approximately 360,000 clones, around 83% seen once. The sequenced sample consisted of PBMCs or T cells enriched from blood (not recorded which). The receptors originated from a woman aged 50 to 65 who had recovered from COVID-19.

The V gene is TRBV3-1 (or the pseudogene TRBV3-2), the J gene TRBJ2-7; TRBD2 aligns across 11 bases. The CDR3 has 15 residues. Germline assignment: CDR1 LGHDT and CDR2 YNNKEL (reference sequence). J was trimmed by 2 bases and V by 4 bases; bases with no gene match: 4. CDR3 sequence reads: CASSPRLAGTYEQYF. The CDR3 bases are TGTGCCAGCAGCCCCCGACTAGCGGGGACCTACGAGCAGTACTTC.

The chain couples TRBV15 to TRBJ1-5; 7 bases fit TRBD1. CDR1 and CDR2 (germline): LNHNV, YYDKDF (reference sequence). The CDR3 runs to 15 residues. The V and J ends lost 8 bases and 7 bases, in that order; junction bases with no gene match: 14. The CDR3 loop is CATRNRDRVDQPQHF. CDR3 DNA sequence: TGTGCCACCCGCAACCGAGACAGGGTCGACCAGCCCCAGCATTTT.

This clone was picked up one time. The CDR3 sequence is CASSPGPSNQPQHF. Here the CDR3 DNA reads TGTGCCAGCAGCCCCGGTCCTAGCAATCAGCCCCAGCATTTT. The chain recombines TRBV3-1 (or the pseudogene TRBV3-2) with TRBJ1-5; D not resolved. The germline V and J ends were trimmed by 4 bases and 0 bases, with 7 bases remaining between them. This CDR3 has 14 residues. Per germline, CDR1 LGHDT and CDR2 YNNKEL (reference sequence).

Only a few counts were recorded for this clone. The chain recombines TRBV2 with TRBJ2-5; 10 nucleotides line up with TRBD2. J gave up 3 bases and V 8 bases, and 6 bases lay outside the gene matches. Per germline, CDR1 SNHLY and CDR2 FYNNEI. The CDR3 contains 14 residues. The CDR3 region is CASGAGGLEETQYF. The CDR3 DNA sequence: TGTGCCAGCGGAGCGGGAGGGCTGGAAGAGACCCAGTACTTC.

V gene TRBV19 combines with J gene TRBJ1-2; tentatively, D is TRBD1 (5 bases). Trimming took 3 bases from V and 4 from J, leaving 9 bases between them. Per germline, CDR1 LNHDA and CDR2 SQIVND (reference sequence). The CDR3 sequence is 13 residues long. The CDR3 nucleotides read TGTGCCAGTAGTATCCCCCAGGGCTATGGCTACACCTTC. Encoded protein: CASSIPQGYGYTF.

The chain joins TRBV11-3 to TRBJ1-1; D unclear. CDR3 length equals 11 residues. The V end lost 0 bases, the J end lost 6 bases, and 2 bases lay between the germline ends. In germline, CDR1 is SGHNT, CDR2 YENEEA. The CDR3 DNA sequence: TGTGCCAGCAGCTTAGACGCTGAAGCTTTCTTT. This encodes CASSLDAEAFF.

For this clone: Other DNA sequences in this sample translate to the same CDR3. The V gene is TRBV9, the J gene TRBJ2-1, with 7 bases that match TRBD1. From germline, CDR1 is SGDLS and CDR2 YYNGEE. V shed 0 bases, J shed 2 bases, and the junction held 2 bases outside the gene matches. The CDR3 is 15 residues long. CDR3 DNA: TGTGCCAGCAGCGTAGGTCAGGGGGCCTACAATGAGCAGTTCTTC. Its translation: CASSVGQGAYNEQFF.

Only one count was recorded for this clone. V and J are TRBV7-2 and TRBJ1-2, with a weak D call TRBD1 (5 bases). Trimming took off 2 bases at V and 7 bases at J, with 11 bases between the two ends. This CDR3 comprises 13 residues. Germline V gives CDR1 SGHTA, CDR2 FQGNSA. The CDR3 loop is CASSLTGVRGYTF. Here the CDR3 DNA reads TGTGCCAGCAGCTTAACGGGGGTACGTGGCTACACCTTC.

The chain has TRBV9 and TRBJ2-2, with D uncertain. This CDR3 has 15 amino acids. Trimming took off 0 bases at V and 0 bases at J, with 6 bases between the two ends. Per germline, CDR1 SGDLS and CDR2 YYNGEE. The CDR3 spells CASSVGHANTGELFF. CDR3 in DNA: TGTGCCAGCAGCGTAGGGCACGCGAACACCGGGGAGCTGTTTTTT.

V usage is TRBV7-9 and J usage is TRBJ1-2; a possible D gene is TRBD1 (6 bases). Germline CDR1 reads SEHNR; CDR2 reads FQNEAQ (reference sequence). The V end was cut by 4 bases, the J end by 8 bases, with 17 bases between. The CDR3 is 14 residues long. The DNA of the CDR3 is TGTGCCAGCAGCTCAATCGACAGGCCTGAAGGCTACACCTTC. This translates into CASSSIDRPEGYTF.

The J gene is TRBJ1-4, the V gene TRBV6-4; 8 bases align to TRBD1. Germline-derived CDR1 and CDR2 are MRHNA and SNTAGT. CDR3 length: 18 residues. V lost 8 bases to trimming and J lost 4 bases; unmatched junction nucleotides: 18. DNA of the CDR3: TGTGCCAGCGGCTCAATGGGACAGGTGGCAGAGGGTAATGAAAAACTGTTTTTT. It is translated as CASGSMGQVAEGNEKLFF.

The rearrangement links TRBV5-8 to TRBJ1-1, with 7 bases aligning to TRBD1. Germline loops: CDR1 SGHTS, CDR2 YDEGEE. The CDR3 is 15 residues long. Trimming at V came to 2 bases and at J to 1 base, leaving 5 bases not matched to a gene. For the CDR3, the DNA is TGTGCCAGCAGCTTTTACAGGGGTGGGAACACTGAAGCTTTCTTT. Its translation: CASSFYRGGNTEAFF.

This chain uses TRBV2 with TRBJ1-1; D gene ambiguous. CDR1 is SNHLY, CDR2 FYNNEI, per germline. V was cut by 4 bases and J by 1 base, with 10 bases left in between. The CDR3 totals 14 residues. The CDR3 here is CASSVGISNTEAFF. The CDR3 nucleotides are TGTGCCAGCAGTGTCGGGATCTCGAACACTGAAGCTTTCTTT.

The V call is TRBV7-8, the J call TRBJ1-6; D might be TRBD1 (5 bases). The CDR3 extends over 15 amino acids. The germline CDR1 and CDR2 sequences are SGHVS and FQNEAQ. V was shortened by 2 bases and J by 10 bases, with 15 bases between the two germline ends. This CDR3 is CASSLTTLQGSPLHF. DNA for the CDR3: TGTGCCAGCAGCTTAACTACCCTCCAGGGATCACCCCTCCACTTT.

This clone was counted a few times. V gene TRBV7-9 combines with J gene TRBJ2-2; 7 nucleotides agree with TRBD2. CDR3 size: 14 residues. Trimming took 1 base from V and 5 from J; bases not matched to a gene: 1. Germline V gene lookup returns CDR1 SEHNR and CDR2 FQNEAQ (reference sequence). CDR3 coding DNA: TGTGCCAGCAGCTTAGAAGCGGGGACCGGGGAGCTGTTTTTT. Protein product: CASSLEAGTGELFF.

This chain uses TRBV6-5 with TRBJ1-2; 8 nucleotides align to TRBD1. The CDR3 extends over 13 amino acids. In germline, CDR1 is MNHEY, CDR2 SVGAGI. V gave up 6 bases and J gave up 4 bases; unmatched junction bases: 4. CDR3: CASRSTGGYGYTF. As DNA, the CDR3 is TGTGCCAGCAGAAGTACAGGGGGCTATGGCTACACCTTC.

J is TRBJ1-1 and V is TRBV19, with D possibly being TRBD1 (6 bases). V gave up 7 bases and J gave up 4 bases, with 22 bases separating them. The CDR3 spans 16 residues. The germline V gene has CDR1 LNHDA and CDR2 SQIVND (reference sequence). CDR3 residues: CASNPFGGQGTTEAFF. Written as DNA, the CDR3 is TGTGCCAGTAACCCTTTCGGGGGGCAGGGGACCACTGAAGCTTTCTTT.